The 22 T cell receptor beta chains listed next were all sequenced from one sample in a study of CD8 T cells in ankylosing spondylitis. TCRdb redid the calling of the 5' RACE reads with MiXCR, one entry per CDR3 protein. Of about 150,000 distinct CDR3 sequences in the sample, about 32% were seen once. Sequenced: synovial fluid, either unsorted or a sorted T cell fraction (not recorded which). Receptors were obtained from a male donor with ankylosing spondylitis.

The rearrangement links TRBV29-1 to TRBJ2-1; tentative D call: TRBD1 (7 bases). Looked up from germline, CDR1 is SQVTM and CDR2 is ANQGSEA. Trimming left V 6 bases short and J 8 bases short, with 20 bases between. The length of the CDR3 is 14 residues. CDR3 amino acids: CSVQGGRGSDEQFF. The DNA of the CDR3 is TGCAGCGTCCAGGGGGGCAGGGGCAGCGATGAGCAGTTCTTC.

This clonotype was seen only a few times. This sequence joins TRBV12-3 or TRBV12-4 and TRBJ1-1, with unresolved D. V was trimmed by 3 bases and J by 0 bases, leaving 11 bases between them. This CDR3 has 15 residues. The CDR3 nucleotides are TGTGCCAGCAGTTTGGGTAACGCTCTGAACACTGAAGCTTTCTTT. It codes for CASSLGNALNTEAFF.

The V and J genes are TRBV6-5 and TRBJ2-2, with D uncertain. From germline, CDR1 is MNHEY and CDR2 SVGAGI. Trimming pared 3 bases from V and 0 bases from J, leaving 11 bases between. This CDR3 has 16 amino acids. CDR3 loop: CASSYLRLANTGELFF. The DNA of the CDR3 is TGTGCCAGCAGTTATCTGCGGCTTGCGAACACCGGGGAGCTGTTTTTT.

In this sample, this clonotype turned up a few times. V usage is TRBV30 and J usage is TRBJ1-1; no firm D call. V shed 3 bases and J shed 7 bases, with 12 bases lying between them. The CDR3 is 12 amino acids. The germline gives CDR1 GTSNPN, CDR2 SVGIG (reference sequence). CDR3 protein: CAWRSSHGEAFF. Here the CDR3 DNA reads TGTGCCTGGAGATCAAGCCACGGTGAAGCTTTCTTT.

This CDR3 is CASRGTYNSPLHF. In DNA form, the CDR3 reads TGTGCCAGCAGAGGGACTTATAATTCACCCCTCCACTTT. The V and J genes are TRBV6-2 or TRBV6-3 and TRBJ1-6; maybe TRBD1 (5 bases). This CDR3 is 13 amino acids long. V was pared by 6 bases and J by 4 bases, with 7 bases between. Germline assignment: CDR1 MNHEY and CDR2 SVGEGT.

V is TRBV4-3 and J is TRBJ2-1; 12 bases map to TRBD2. CDR3 size: 16 residues. J gave up 4 bases and V 6 bases, and 7 bases lay outside the gene matches. Germline V lookup: CDR1 LGHNA, CDR2 YSLEER. CDR3: CASSSRTSGEYNEQFF. CDR3 bases: TGCGCCAGCAGTTCTAGGACTAGCGGGGAATACAATGAGCAGTTCTTC.

This clonotype turned up a few times. V gene TRBV4-3 combines with J gene TRBJ1-6; 10 nucleotides agree with TRBD1. The ends lost 1 base at V and 10 bases at J; junction bases unmatched: 7. CDR1 and CDR2 from the germline V gene are LGHNA and YSLEER. The CDR3 totals 16 residues. This CDR3 is CASSQVPGQGSSPLHF. CDR3 nucleotide sequence: TGCGCCAGCAGCCAAGTACCGGGACAGGGGTCATCACCCCTCCACTTT.

This clonotype was seen a few times. This rearrangement joins TRBV14 to TRBJ2-1, with 11 nucleotides matching TRBD2. The CDR3 extends over 18 amino acids. Germline V gene sequence: CDR1 SGHDN, CDR2 FVKESK. V gave up 4 bases and J gave up 4 bases; unmatched junction bases: 12. The CDR3 bases are TGTGCCAGCAGCCCCAGAGGCCCCCTAGCGGGAGGATACAATGAGCAGTTCTTC. Amino acid sequence: CASSPRGPLAGGYNEQFF. Variable domain in full (rest from reference TRBV14 and TRBJ2-1): EAGVTQFPSHSVIEKGQTVTLRCDPISGHDNLYWYRRVMGKEIKFLLHFVKESKQDESGMPNNRFLAERTGGTYSTLKVQPAELEDSGVYFCASSPRGPLAGGYNEQFFGPGTRLTVL.

On this clonotype itself: This may be a read error, as it is one base from a much larger clone. The rearrangement uses TRBV25-1 and TRBJ1-2; 7 bases are shared with TRBD1. The CDR3 contains 13 residues. The germline gives CDR1 MGHDK, CDR2 SYGVNS. The CDR3 protein is CASSAGQIYGHTF. CDR3 nucleotide sequence: TGTGCCAGCAGTGCGGGACAGATATATGGCCACACCTTC.

J is TRBJ2-1 and V is TRBV5-6; D remains ambiguous. The CDR3 contains 11 residues. The ends were cut back, 1 base at V and 8 bases at J, with 4 bases in the middle. CDR1 SGHDT and CDR2 YYEEEE come from the germline V gene. The CDR3 protein is CASSLRHEQFF. The CDR3 DNA is TGTGCCAGCAGCTTGCGACATGAGCAGTTCTTC.

Only a few counts were recorded for this clonotype. The chain recombines TRBV12-3 or TRBV12-4 with TRBJ1-5; D gene unclear. The ends were cut back, 3 bases at V and 4 bases at J, with 10 bases in the middle. The CDR3 length is 14 residues. Here the CDR3 reads CASSFGDLNQPQHF. CDR3 bases: TGTGCCAGCAGTTTTGGGGATTTAAATCAGCCCCAGCATTTT.

The chain employs TRBV4-1 and TRBJ2-7; 14 bases line up with TRBD2. V lost 1 base to trimming and J lost 2 bases; unmatched junction nucleotides: 7. Germline CDR1 is MGHRA and CDR2 is YSYEKL. CDR3 length equals 18 residues. CDR3: CASSQGLAGGTLAYEQYF. DNA for the CDR3: TGCGCCAGCAGCCAAGGACTAGCGGGGGGGACCCTCGCCTACGAGCAGTACTTC.

This clonotype came up a few times. The rearrangement links TRBV7-2 to TRBJ2-2; D is unresolved. V lost 4 bases and J 4 bases, leaving 7 bases between the germline ends. Germline CDR1 SGHTA, CDR2 FQGNSA. The CDR3 runs to 13 residues. CDR3 region: CASSYKGTGELFF. Written as DNA, the CDR3 is TGTGCCAGCAGCTATAAGGGCACCGGGGAGCTGTTTTTT.

This clonotype has a count of ten or more. V is TRBV12-3 or TRBV12-4 and J is TRBJ2-3; TRBD1 matches 7 bases. The CDR3 is made up of 14 amino acids. V shed 4 bases, J shed 4 bases, and the junction held 5 bases outside the gene matches. CDR3 sequence reads: CASSSDRASDTQYF. CDR3 DNA sequence: TGTGCCAGCAGTTCTGACAGGGCCTCAGATACGCAGTATTTT.

The V and J genes are TRBV18 and TRBJ2-7; D may be TRBD1 (6 bases). The CDR3 loop spans 15 amino acids. Trimming pared 2 bases from V and 5 bases from J, leaving 16 bases between. Germline values: CDR1 KGHSH, CDR2 LQKENI. CDR3 nucleotide sequence: TGTGCCAGCTCACCAACTCTGGACAGTTACAACGAGCAGTACTTC. Translating it yields CASSPTLDSYNEQYF.

For the CDR3, the DNA is TGTGCCAGCAGTTTGGGGACAGGGGAGACAGATACGCAGTATTTT. Protein sequence: CASSLGTGETDTQYF. V and J are TRBV12-3 or TRBV12-4 and TRBJ2-3, with TRBD1 matching 10 bases. This CDR3 spans 15 amino acids. After removal of 3 bases from V and 3 bases from J, the junction contained 3 bases not matched to a gene.

The J gene is TRBJ2-1, the V gene TRBV19; TRBD2 agrees at 10 bases. The CDR3 is 15 amino acids. Trimming took 6 bases from V and 7 from J; bases not matched to a gene: 9. Germline CDR1 is LNHDA and CDR2 is SQIVND (reference sequence). DNA for the CDR3: TGTGCCAGTAGCCAATCAGCGGGAGGGTGGAATGAGCAGTTCTTC. Protein sequence: CASSQSAGGWNEQFF.

The rearrangement joins TRBV24-1 to TRBJ2-1; 7 bases are shared with TRBD2. From germline, CDR1 is KGHDR and CDR2 SFDVKD. J was trimmed by 9 bases and V by 9 bases; bases with no gene match: 10. There are 13 residues in the CDR3. The CDR3 reads CATSSGNRPEQFF. CDR3 in DNA: TGTGCCACCTCTAGCGGCAACAGACCTGAGCAGTTCTTC.

This clonotype showed up just a few times. J is TRBJ2-7 and V is TRBV6-1; 7 nucleotides align to TRBD1. The CDR3 contains 15 residues. Trimming cost V 5 bases and J 2 bases; bases outside gene matches: 9. CDR1 and CDR2 (germline): MNHNS, SASEGT. CDR3 sequence: CASSPDRIRAYEQYF. CDR3 sequence (DNA): TGTGCCAGCAGTCCGGACAGGATTAGAGCCTACGAGCAGTACTTC.

This clonotype showed up just a few times. The chain has TRBV20-1 and TRBJ1-1; a possible D gene is TRBD1 (5 bases). Germline lookup yields CDR1 DFQATT and CDR2 SNEGSKA (reference sequence). V lost 0 bases, J lost 4 bases, and 12 bases lay in between. The CDR3 length is 14 residues. DNA for the CDR3: TGCAGTGCTAGAGATAGCGGGGGAAGCACTGAAGCTTTCTTT. The encoded protein is CSARDSGGSTEAFF.

This clonotype occurred many times. V is TRBV5-1 and J is TRBJ2-3; D could derive from TRBD1 or TRBD2 (5 bases each). V was trimmed by 3 bases and J by 2 bases, leaving 19 bases between them. This CDR3 has 17 amino acids. CDR1 is SGHRS and CDR2 is YFSETQ in the germline V gene. Here the CDR3 reads CASSWDGRATTTDTQYF. CDR3 coding DNA: TGCGCCAGCAGCTGGGACGGACGGGCCACAACCACAGATACGCAGTATTTT.

The rearrangement links TRBV6-1 to TRBJ2-7; 11 bases are a match to TRBD1. The length of the CDR3 is 15 residues. The germline CDR1 and CDR2 sequences are MNHNS and SASEGT. V gave up 6 bases and J gave up 4 bases; unmatched junction bases: 8. The CDR3 is CASRPGTGGLYEQYF. The DNA of the CDR3 is TGTGCCAGCAGGCCCGGGACAGGGGGATTGTACGAGCAGTACTTC.